These 22 T cell receptor beta chains were all obtained from the same sample, sequenced in a study of beta chain features in type 1 diabetes (dated 2018 in TCRdb). Library construction relied on the immunoSEQ multiplex PCR assay. The High Capacity cDNA Reverse Transcription Kit was used to reverse transcribe all of the isolated RNA, meaning that expressed TCRB transcripts were what got sequenced. TCRdb took over this immuneACCESS table, retaining in-frame rearrangements with V and J assigned. Such tables are incomplete; in checked studies, under half of the missing clones stem from an unresolved V gene, and the remainder is unexplained. The sample table holds a few hundred thousand clones, of which roughly 12% were seen once. The ten most abundant clones make up approximately 0.015% of the sample. Sequencing was done on a sample of naive CD4+ T cells from blood. Per the publication, the cell subset or site label means: true naive CD4+ T cells. These receptors came from a man younger than 30 in good health.

CDR3 sequence: CASSARGGYTF. CDR3 coding DNA: TGTGCCAGTAGTGCCAGGGGCGGCTACACCTTC. The rearrangement links TRBV19 to TRBJ1-2, with a weak D call TRBD1 (6 bases). The germline gives CDR1 LNHDA, CDR2 SQIVND (reference sequence). The CDR3 is 11 residues long. V was pared by 5 bases and J by 8 bases, with 9 bases between.

This clone has just a few counts. This chain links TRBV19 with TRBJ1-6, with TRBD1 matching 9 bases. V was pared by 4 bases and J by 12 bases, with 7 bases of the junction left unmatched. The CDR3 loop spans 14 amino acids. Germline CDR1 is LNHDA and CDR2 is SQIVND (reference sequence). CDR3 sequence reads: CASSNGQGPEPLHF. The CDR3 DNA reads as TGTGCCAGTAGTAATGGACAGGGGCCGGAACCCCTCCACTTT.

A remark on this clone: The same CDR3 is also encoded by other DNA sequences in this sample. The chain recombines TRBV30 with TRBJ1-5, with TRBD1 identical over 7 bases. This CDR3 is 15 amino acids long. Germline values: CDR1 GTSNPN, CDR2 SVGIG (reference sequence). Trimming removed 0 bases from V and 6 bases from J; junction bases left unmatched: 8. CDR3 protein: CAWSVGQGVRQPQHF. CDR3 DNA: TGTGCCTGGAGTGTAGGGCAGGGGGTTCGTCAGCCCCAGCATTTT.

This clone was seen a few times. V is TRBV7-3 and J is TRBJ1-1; D possibly corresponds to TRBD1 (6 bases). Looked up from germline, CDR1 is SGHTA and CDR2 is FQGTGA. The CDR3 runs 14 residues. V was shortened by 5 bases and J by 0 bases, with 10 bases between the two germline ends. This CDR3 reads CASSQGPMNTEAFF. The CDR3 DNA reads as TGTGCCAGCAGCCAGGGGCCGATGAACACTGAAGCTTTCTTT.

This clone came up a few times. The J gene is TRBJ2-3, the V gene TRBV11-2; D gene uncertain. The CDR3 covers 13 residues. CDR1 is SGHAT and CDR2 is FQNNGV in the germline V gene. Between the trimmed V and J ends, which lost 5 bases and 3 bases, there was a span of 9 bases. The CDR3 loop is CASSVELTDTQYF. The DNA for the CDR3 is TGTGCCAGCAGCGTGGAGTTGACAGATACGCAGTATTTT.

This clone was detected only a few times. The CDR3 DNA follows: TGTGCCAGCAGCCCGACAGGGGATAATAACGAGCAGTACTTC. This gives the protein CASSPTGDNNEQYF. The gene calls are TRBV7-2 and TRBJ2-7, with 8 bases aligning to TRBD1. The germline CDR1 and CDR2 sequences are SGHTA and FQGNSA. CDR3 length: 14 amino acids. With V trimmed by 5 bases and J by 5 bases, 8 bases remained unmatched.

This clone came up a few times. The chain uses TRBV29-1 and TRBJ1-1, with 7 positions matching TRBD1. V lost 4 bases and J lost 5; bases outside the gene matches: 7. From germline, CDR1 is SQVTM and CDR2 ANQGSEA. The CDR3 has 13 amino acids. Here the CDR3 reads CSVGDSLGTEAFF. The CDR3 DNA is TGCAGCGTTGGGGACAGCCTCGGGACTGAAGCTTTCTTT. Complete variable domain (other parts from reference TRBV29-1 and TRBJ1-1): SAVISQKPSRDICQRGTSLTIQCQVDSQVTMMFWYRQQPGQSLTLIATANQGSEATYESGFVIDKFPISRPNLTFSTLTVSNMSPEDSSIYLCSVGDSLGTEAFFGQGTRLTVV.

This clone was seen only a few times. This sequence joins TRBV28 and TRBJ2-7, with D hard to call. Trimming pared 7 bases from V and 4 bases from J, leaving 8 bases between. CDR1 and CDR2 from the germline V gene are MDHEN and SYDVKM. The CDR3 covers 11 residues. The CDR3 loop is CASTRGYEQYF. For the CDR3, the DNA is TGTGCCAGCACTAGAGGTTACGAGCAGTACTTC.

The gene calls are TRBV9 and TRBJ1-2; D is ambiguous. V was pared by 4 bases and J by 3 bases, with 7 bases between. This CDR3 is built from 12 residues. CDR1 SGDLS and CDR2 YYNGEE come from the germline V gene. Written as DNA, the CDR3 is TGTGCCAGCAGCCGACGGGACTATGGCTACACCTTC. Translation: CASSRRDYGYTF.

This clone was observed a few times. The chain links TRBV11-2 to TRBJ2-1; tentatively, D is TRBD1 (6 bases). Per germline, CDR1 SGHAT and CDR2 FQNNGV. Trimming stripped 0 bases from V and 2 bases from J, with 11 bases between. The CDR3 runs to 16 residues. CDR3 protein: CASSLDSQGTYNEQFF. The CDR3 DNA reads as TGTGCCAGCAGCTTAGATTCCCAGGGGACCTACAATGAGCAGTTCTTC.

Comment on this clone: Other DNA sequences in the sample encode the same CDR3. The V call is TRBV7-9, the J call TRBJ2-1, with TRBD2 matching 12 bases. There are 15 residues in the CDR3. V shed 5 bases, J shed 4 bases, and the junction held 3 bases outside the gene matches. Germline V lookup: CDR1 SEHNR, CDR2 FQNEAQ (reference sequence). The CDR3: CASSPGLAGYNEQFF. In DNA, the CDR3 is TGTGCCAGCAGCCCCGGACTAGCGGGATACAATGAGCAGTTCTTC.

V usage is TRBV12-5 and J usage is TRBJ2-3; tentative D call: TRBD2 (5 bases). The CDR3 consists of 14 residues. Trimming left V 2 bases short and J 5 bases short, with 11 bases between. CDR1 is LGHNT and CDR2 is FRNRAP in the germline V gene. The CDR3 loop reads CASGLWGDGDTQYF. The CDR3 bases are TGTGCTAGTGGTTTGTGGGGAGATGGAGATACGCAGTATTTT.

This clone has a handful of counts. The V and J genes are TRBV5-1 and TRBJ2-2, with D possibly matching TRBD1 (5 bases). Germline values: CDR1 SGHRS, CDR2 YFSETQ. The CDR3 totals 15 residues. The germline V and J ends were trimmed by 0 bases and 3 bases, with 9 bases remaining between them. CDR3 nucleotide sequence: TGCGCCAGCAGCTTGGAGCAGGGTTACACCGGGGAGCTGTTTTTT. Amino acids: CASSLEQGYTGELFF. Filled out from reference TRBV5-1 and TRBJ2-2, the complete variable domain reads KAGVTQTPRYLIKTRGQQVTLSCSPISGHRSVSWYQQTPGQGLQFLFEYFSETQRNKGNFPGRFSGRQFSNSRSEMNVSTLELGDSALYLCASSLEQGYTGELFFGEGSRLTVL.

V is TRBV4-1 and J is TRBJ1-2, with a weak D call TRBD1 (5 bases). Germline V gives CDR1 MGHRA, CDR2 YSYEKL. CDR3 length equals 13 residues. The V and J ends lost 4 bases and 5 bases respectively, with 11 bases between them. Here the CDR3 reads CASSRDFLYGYTF. The CDR3 nucleotides are TGCGCCAGCAGCCGGGACTTCCTGTATGGCTACACCTTC.

V is TRBV2 and J is TRBJ1-1; no firm D call. The V end lost 8 bases, the J end lost 1 base, and 14 bases lay between the germline ends. The germline gives CDR1 SNHLY, CDR2 FYNNEI. The CDR3 extends over 14 amino acids. CDR3 bases: TGTGCCAGCCCTGGTTTAGCGAAGAACACTGAAGCTTTCTTT. Protein sequence: CASPGLAKNTEAFF.

This clone occurred a few times. The V call is TRBV5-6, the J call TRBJ2-6; D might be TRBD2 (5 bases). V dropped 5 bases and J dropped 0 bases, with 15 bases sitting between them. Germline loops: CDR1 SGHDT, CDR2 YYEEEE. The CDR3 extends over 17 amino acids. In DNA form, the CDR3 reads TGTGCCAGCAGTCGGGGAGTGAGGACCTCTGGGGCCAACGTCCTGACTTTC. Translating it yields CASSRGVRTSGANVLTF.

This chain links TRBV18 with TRBJ2-3; 8 nucleotides align to TRBD2. J was trimmed by 1 base and V by 3 bases; bases with no gene match: 6. The CDR3 totals 16 residues. The germline CDR1 and CDR2 sequences are KGHSH and LQKENI. The CDR3 nucleotides read TGTGCCAGCTCACCTTTAGCGGGATCTCGCACAGATACGCAGTATTTT. It codes for CASSPLAGSRTDTQYF.

This clone appeared a few times. The rearrangement uses TRBV19 and TRBJ1-2; 7 bases agree with TRBD1. This CDR3 has 15 residues. V gave up 5 bases and J gave up 0 bases; unmatched junction bases: 6. The germline V gene has CDR1 LNHDA and CDR2 SQIVND (reference sequence). CDR3 residues: CASSLGTAANYGYTF. The CDR3 DNA follows: TGTGCCAGTAGTCTCGGGACAGCCGCTAACTATGGCTACACCTTC.

This clone has a handful of counts. The chain uses TRBV9 and TRBJ1-2, with D unclear. Trimming took off 4 bases at V and 8 bases at J, with 15 bases between the two ends. CDR1 and CDR2 from the germline V gene are SGDLS and YYNGEE. The CDR3 is made up of 13 amino acids. For the CDR3, the DNA is TGTGCCAGCAGCCCTCGGGAGTACGGGGGCTACACCTTC. It encodes CASSPREYGGYTF.

The table lists this clone with a few counts. The gene calls are TRBV7-9 and TRBJ2-7; TRBD2 is a possible D gene (6 bases). The V gene's germline CDR1 is SEHNR and CDR2 FQNEAQ (reference sequence). V lost 7 bases and J 0 bases, leaving 13 bases between the germline ends. The CDR3 is 14 residues long. CDR3 amino acids: CASNPDGSSYEQYF. CDR3 nucleotide sequence: TGTGCCAGCAACCCGGACGGGAGCTCCTACGAGCAGTACTTC. Drawing the rest from reference TRBV7-9 and TRBJ2-7, the complete variable domain is DTGVSQNPRHKITKRGQNVTFRCDPISEHNRLYWYRQTLGQGPEFLTYFQNEAQLEKSRLLSDRFSAERPKGSFSTLEIQRTEQGDSAMYLCASNPDGSSYEQYFGPGTRLTVT.

In this sample, this clone turned up a few times. CDR3 in DNA: TGTGCCAGCAGTTTTTCTAGCGGGGCCCCAAATGAGCAGTTCTTC. This encodes CASSFSSGAPNEQFF. The chain uses TRBV28 and TRBJ2-1; 9 nucleotides line up with TRBD2. CDR3 length: 15 residues. With V trimmed by 3 bases and J by 7 bases, 7 bases remained unmatched. The V gene's germline CDR1 is MDHEN and CDR2 SYDVKM.

This clone has only a few counts. The chain has TRBV21-1 and TRBJ2-7; the table names TRBD2, a call not compared with the DNA. TRBV21-1 is designated a pseudogene. The CDR3 sequence is 14 residues long. CDR3 nucleotides: TGTGCCAGCAGCAAAGTCCGGACTAACTACGAGCAGTACTTC. This gives the protein CASSKVRTNYEQYF.